Below are 9 T cell receptor beta chains sequenced from a single sample in a study of blood T cells in healthy people across ages. A sample-barcoded 5' primer and a J-beta primer mix were used in a second PCR of roughly 7 to 11 cycles. TCRdb re-derived calls from the 5' RACE reads in MiXCR, one entry per CDR3 protein. The sample holds fewer than 2 million distinct CDR3 sequences, about two fifths seen once. Sequenced sample: blood. These receptors all stem from a human donor in good health.

The CDR3 region has the DNA TGCAGTGCTAGAGATATACAAAGGAGGTATAGCAATCAGCCCCAGCATTTT. Translating it yields CSARDIQRRYSNQPQHF. The chain carries TRBV20-1 and TRBJ1-5; D unclear. V was trimmed by 0 bases and J by 0 bases, leaving 15 bases between them. The CDR3 runs 17 residues. Germline assignment: CDR1 DFQATT and CDR2 SNEGSKA (reference sequence).

This chain connects TRBV20-1 to TRBJ2-1; 8 positions agree with TRBD2. After removal of 6 bases from V and 6 bases from J, the junction contained 13 bases not matched to a gene. This CDR3 is built from 15 residues. Germline values: CDR1 DFQATT, CDR2 SNEGSKA (reference sequence). CDR3 coding DNA: TGCAGTGCACCTAAAGCGGGAGAAGGGGCCAATGAGCAGTTCTTC. Residues: CSAPKAGEGANEQFF.

The chain combines TRBV11-2 with TRBJ2-7; unclear D gene. The CDR3 runs to 14 residues. Trimming cost V 0 bases and J 3 bases, with 9 bases left between them. The germline V gene encodes CDR1 SGHAT and CDR2 FQNNGV. The CDR3 sequence: CASSLEEQIYEQYF. The CDR3 coding sequence is TGTGCCAGCAGCTTAGAGGAACAAATCTACGAGCAGTACTTC.

The V and J genes are TRBV12-5 and TRBJ2-3; 7 bases agree with TRBD1. This CDR3 spans 16 amino acids. Germline CDR1 and CDR2: LGHNT and FRNRAP. V shed 1 base and J 4 bases; nucleotides not matched to a gene: 8. The CDR3 loop is CASGLGITGTADTQYF. The DNA of the CDR3 is TGTGCTAGTGGTTTGGGTATAACCGGGACAGCAGATACGCAGTATTTT.

A remark on this clonotype: This clone may be a read error of a much larger clone one base away. The chain combines TRBV12-3 or TRBV12-4 with TRBJ2-7, with TRBD2 matching over 9 bases. The J call may be in error: the DNA end matches TRBJ2-5 better. The CDR3 is made up of 13 amino acids. The CDR3 reads CASRSSGRETQYF. For the CDR3, the DNA is TGTGCCAGCAGGTCAAGCGGGAGGGAGACCCAGTACTTC.

Only one count was recorded for this clonotype. The J gene is TRBJ1-1, the V gene TRBV6-5, with 9 bases aligning to TRBD1. The trim removed 4 bases at V and 8 bases at J, leaving 8 bases unmatched. CDR1 is MNHEY and CDR2 is SVGAGI in the germline V gene. The CDR3 has 14 amino acids. The CDR3: CASSLQGAALEAFF. Written as DNA, the CDR3 is TGTGCCAGCAGTTTACAGGGGGCTGCTCTCGAAGCTTTCTTT.

The rearrangement joins TRBV6-2 or TRBV6-3 to TRBJ1-2; 8 bases are a match to TRBD1. Trimming removed 6 bases from V and 3 bases from J; junction bases left unmatched: 6. The CDR3 covers 14 residues. CDR1 and CDR2 from the germline V gene are MNHEY and SVGEGT. The CDR3 DNA follows: TGTGCCAGCAGCTATGCGACAGGGGACTATGGCTACACCTTC. Its translation is CASSYATGDYGYTF.

This chain uses TRBV20-1 with TRBJ2-4; D unresolved. The J call may be in error: the DNA end matches TRBJ2-7 better. CDR1 DFQATT and CDR2 SNEGSKA come from the germline V gene (reference sequence). This CDR3 is built from 13 residues. The CDR3, as DNA: TGCAGTGCGCGGACCGCCGGCTGGGACGAGCAGTACTTC. It translates to CSARTAGWDEQYF.

The table lists this clonotype with many counts. The chain links TRBV12-3 or TRBV12-4 to TRBJ2-6; D not certain. This CDR3 region has 14 residues. V shed 7 bases and J shed 0 bases, with 7 bases lying between them. CDR3 in amino acids: CASTEYSGANVLTF. As DNA, the CDR3 is TGTGCCAGCACCGAGTACTCTGGGGCCAACGTCCTGACTTTC.